This T cell receptor (beta chain) comes out of a study of blood T cell repertoires in COVID-19. Turning to the study itself: Some COVID-19 samples were acute and others convalescent; all came from the United States, Italy and Spain. PBMCs, B-cell-depleted T cells, or T cells provided the cDNA or gDNA that made up the material.

Original methodology: Amplification with reference gene primers provided the estimates of nucleated cell counts. Method: immunoSEQ multiplex PCR; TCRdb's copy keeps in-frame clones and lacks some. Clonal size and the V and J genes are those of that table, whereas D and trimming came from the DNA. This table has roughly 54,000 clones, 86% appearing once. The trim removed 4 bases at V and 7 bases at J, leaving 8 bases unmatched. Germline V gene lookup returns CDR1 SGHDN and CDR2 FVKESK. The CDR3 is 14 residues long. This clonotype was obtained from a woman aged 60 to 75 with acute or convalescent COVID-19. Sequenced material: peripheral blood. The chain combines TRBV14 with TRBJ1-2, with 8 bases aligning to TRBD1. The CDR3 protein is CASSPTGGLAGYTF. The CDR3 DNA reads TGTGCCAGCAGCCCCACAGGGGGTTTGGCTGGCTACACCTTC.